The 11 T cell receptor beta chains given below trace back to one sample, sequenced in a study of cytomegalovirus exposure and HLA in healthy donors. The PCR had 60 Vbeta and 13 Jbeta primers. Assay used: immunoSEQ multiplex PCR; TCRdb lists only in-frame clones, some missing. The sample has about 140,000 clones; 80% are singletons. The specimen was PBMCs. The receptor set was obtained from a man younger than 45 in good health and CMV-seronegative.

The chain combines TRBV4-1 with TRBJ1-2, with 7 positions matching TRBD1. The CDR3 loop spans 15 amino acids. Germline CDR1 is MGHRA and CDR2 is YSYEKL. The V gene end was trimmed by 0 bases and the J gene end by 8 bases; junction bases not matched to a gene: 9. DNA of the CDR3: TGCGCCAGCAGCCAAGACCGAGGAGGGGGCTACGGCTACACCTTC. It encodes CASSQDRGGGYGYTF.

J is TRBJ2-7 and V is TRBV11-2, with TRBD2 matching over 7 bases. The CDR3 is 14 residues long. Per germline, CDR1 SGHAT and CDR2 FQNNGV. V shed 3 bases, J shed 3 bases, and the junction held 5 bases outside the gene matches. CDR3 sequence: CASSFGTTVYEQYF. The CDR3 nucleotides read TGTGCCAGCAGCTTCGGGACTACAGTCTACGAGCAGTACTTC.

This rearrangement joins TRBV19 to TRBJ2-2; 10 bases are shared with TRBD2. Losses at the gene ends were 9 bases for V and 7 bases for J; bases not matched to a gene: 8. Germline values: CDR1 LNHDA, CDR2 SQIVND (reference sequence). This CDR3 has 14 residues. The CDR3 DNA reads as TGTGCCAGCTCTAGCGGGAGCCTTCACGGGGAGCTGTTTTTT. This translates into CASSSGSLHGELFF.

V gene TRBV7-2 combines with J gene TRBJ2-3; D gene uncertain. Germline CDR1 is SGHTA and CDR2 is FQGNSA. Trimming shortened V by 5 bases and J by 4 bases, and 10 bases separated the two germline ends. There are 13 residues in the CDR3. CDR3 DNA: TGTGCCAGCAGCCCCTTCGTTGCAGATACGCAGTATTTT. Translated, it gives CASSPFVADTQYF.

This clone has just a few counts. The CDR3, as DNA: TGTGCCAGCAGTTTAAGGGTTCGGGGGAAAGAGACCCAGTACTTC. It is translated as CASSLRVRGKETQYF. The J gene is TRBJ2-5, the V gene TRBV27; a weak D match, TRBD2 (6 bases). CDR3 size: 15 residues. The V gene lost 2 bases and the J gene lost 3 bases, with 13 bases spanning the gap. From germline, CDR1 is MNHEY and CDR2 SMNVEV (reference sequence).

The chain combines TRBV6-1 with TRBJ1-1, with D perhaps TRBD1 (6 bases). The germline gives CDR1 MNHNS, CDR2 SASEGT. The CDR3 has 15 amino acids. V was trimmed by 6 bases and J by 2 bases, leaving 16 bases between them. The CDR3 sequence is CASRLTGTTNTEAFF. In nucleotides, the CDR3 is TGTGCCAGCAGGTTGACAGGTACGACAAACACTGAAGCTTTCTTT.

Details on this clone: The junction departs from the called germline gene at one end, perhaps through a read error. V gene TRBV29-1 combines with J gene TRBJ2-5, with D unresolved. In germline, CDR1 is SQVTM, CDR2 ANQGSEA. The CDR3 has 13 residues. The CDR3 here is CSVEVQSQGTQYF. The DNA of the CDR3 is TGCAGCGTTGAAGTACAGAGCCAAGGGACCCAGTACTTC.

The chain carries TRBV2 and TRBJ1-4, with TRBD1 as a possible D gene (5 bases). The CDR3 is made up of 13 amino acids. CDR1 and CDR2 from the germline V gene are SNHLY and FYNNEI. Deletions cut 6 bases from V and 6 bases from J, with 11 bases between. In DNA, the CDR3 is TGTGCCAGCAGGCGGGGCGGTGATGAAAAACTGTTTTTT. Translation gives CASRRGGDEKLFF.

The rearrangement joins TRBV4-3 to TRBJ2-7; 9 nucleotides match TRBD1. The V gene end was trimmed by 4 bases and the J gene end by 4 bases; junction bases not matched to a gene: 8. The germline gives CDR1 LGHNA, CDR2 YSLEER. CDR3 size: 15 residues. For the CDR3, the DNA is TGCGCCAGCAGCCGCAACACCGGGACAGGGTACGAGCAGTACTTC. Amino acid sequence: CASSRNTGTGYEQYF.

The chain uses TRBV5-4 and TRBJ2-2; D ambiguous. The CDR3 runs 14 residues. Trimming took 2 bases from V and 1 from J, leaving 6 bases between them. The germline V gene encodes CDR1 SGHNT and CDR2 YYREEE (reference sequence). CDR3 sequence reads: CASSFGWNTGELFF. The CDR3, as DNA: TGTGCCAGCAGCTTTGGCTGGAACACCGGGGAGCTGTTTTTT.

Of note for this clone: Distinct nucleotide sequences in the sample also encode this CDR3. The V call is TRBV19, the J call TRBJ1-1; perhaps TRBD1 as D (6 bases). V shed 5 bases and J shed 1 base, with 8 bases lying between them. Looked up from germline, CDR1 is LNHDA and CDR2 is SQIVND (reference sequence). The CDR3 has 13 amino acids. For the CDR3, the DNA is TGTGCCAGTAGTGTACAGGGGAACACTGAAGCTTTCTTT. Translated: CASSVQGNTEAFF.